Shown below are 29 T cell receptor beta chains from a single sample sequenced in a study of blood T cells in healthy people across ages. Alongside a J-beta primer mix, a sample-barcoded 5' primer served in a second PCR lasting roughly 7 to 11 cycles. TCRdb redid the calling of the 5' RACE reads with MiXCR, one entry per CDR3 protein. The repertoire has 550,000 to 600,000 distinct CDR3 sequences, less than 60% of them found once; the top ten carry just under 25%. Source material: blood. Receptor source: a man older than 75 in good health.

J is TRBJ2-1 and V is TRBV20-1, with 8 positions matching TRBD2. The germline V gene has CDR1 DFQATT and CDR2 SNEGSKA (reference sequence). The V and J ends lost 3 bases and 0 bases, in that order; junction bases with no gene match: 7. CDR3 length: 16 amino acids. The CDR3 DNA sequence: TGCAGTGCTAGGGGGACTAGACTCAGCTCCTACAATGAGCAGTTCTTC. Its protein is CSARGTRLSSYNEQFF.

Worth noting for this clonotype: At one end the junction does not follow the germline gene, possibly because of a read error. The chain uses TRBV7-2 and TRBJ1-1, with D possibly matching TRBD1 (6 bases). Germline CDR1 is SGHTA and CDR2 is FQGNSA. The CDR3 consists of 14 residues. The CDR3 spells CASQAGHLRTGAFF. For the CDR3, the DNA is TGTGCCAGCCAGGCGGGACACCTGAGGACTGGAGCTTTCTTT.

This CDR3 reads CASSVVRGEQFF. The CDR3 DNA reads as TGTGCCAGCAGCGTAGTGAGGGGCGAGCAGTTCTTC. The chain employs TRBV9 and TRBJ2-1; D tentatively reads TRBD1 or TRBD2 (5 bases each). The V gene's germline CDR1 is SGDLS and CDR2 YYNGEE. The germline V and J ends were trimmed by 0 bases and 10 bases, with 8 bases remaining between them. The CDR3 has 12 amino acids.

This sequence joins TRBV28 and TRBJ2-1, with a weak D call TRBD2 (5 bases). With 6 bases removed from V and 8 bases from J, the gap between germline ends came to 20 bases. The CDR3 runs to 15 residues. The germline V gene encodes CDR1 MDHEN and CDR2 SYDVKM. This CDR3 reads CASSPPGGRLYEQFF. The CDR3 nucleotides are TGTGCCAGCAGCCCACCCGGCGGGCGGTTATATGAGCAGTTCTTC.

The V call is TRBV24-1, the J call TRBJ2-1; the match to TRBD2 covers 14 bases. The CDR3 sequence is 16 residues long. Germline V gene lookup returns CDR1 KGHDR and CDR2 SFDVKD. Trimming cost V 3 bases and J 9 bases; bases outside gene matches: 6. For the CDR3, the DNA is TGTGCCACCAGTGATGCCGGGACTAGCGGGGGAATTGAGCAGTTCTTC. Translating it yields CATSDAGTSGGIEQFF.

This chain uses TRBV20-1 with TRBJ2-3, with 9 bases lining up with TRBD1. V lost 5 bases to trimming and J lost 6 bases; unmatched junction nucleotides: 9. CDR1 DFQATT and CDR2 SNEGSKA come from the germline V gene (reference sequence). The CDR3 extends over 14 amino acids. DNA for the CDR3: TGCAGTGCTGTCGGGACAGGGTACAGGGATACGCAGTATTTT. Translation gives CSAVGTGYRDTQYF.

About this clonotype itself: Just one base apart from a much larger clone, this may be a read error. The chain has TRBV10-2 and TRBJ2-1, with TRBD2 matching 10 bases. The DNA end lines up better with TRBJ2-7; the J call may be wrong. This CDR3 is 16 amino acids long. From germline, CDR1 is WSHSY and CDR2 SAAADI. CDR3 protein: CASSSGGAIAYNEQYF. The CDR3, as DNA: TGCGCCAGCAGTAGCGGGGGGGCGATTGCCTACAATGAGCAGTACTTC.

This clonotype has just a few counts. The gene calls are TRBV5-1 and TRBJ2-1; D is perhaps TRBD1 (6 bases). Looked up from germline, CDR1 is SGHRS and CDR2 is YFSETQ. CDR3 length equals 14 residues. Trimming removed 7 bases at V and 1 base at J, with 12 bases between. CDR3 sequence: CASRTDSSYNEQFF. CDR3 DNA sequence: TGCGCCAGCCGGACGGACAGTTCCTACAATGAGCAGTTCTTC. Combining the CDR3 with reference TRBV5-1 and TRBJ2-1 gives the whole variable domain KAGVTQTPRYLIKTRGQQVTLSCSPISGHRSVSWYQQTPGQGLQFLFEYFSETQRNKGNFPGRFSGRQFSNSRSEMNVSTLELGDSALYLCASRTDSSYNEQFFGPGTRLTVL.

Here the CDR3 reads CASSQELGAGANVLTF. The CDR3 nucleotides are TGTGCCAGCAGCCAAGAATTGGGGGCCGGGGCCAACGTCCTGACTTTC. The chain carries TRBV3-1 and TRBJ2-6; tentatively, D is TRBD1 (6 bases). There are 16 residues in the CDR3. The V end was cut by 0 bases, the J end by 4 bases, with 10 bases between. The germline V gene encodes CDR1 LGHDT and CDR2 YNNKEL (reference sequence).

This clonotype appeared once. The rearrangement links TRBV20-1 to TRBJ2-1; maybe TRBD1 (8 bases). The CDR3 consists of 14 residues. Germline lookup yields CDR1 DFQATT and CDR2 SNEGSKA (reference sequence). V shed 6 bases and J shed 2 bases, with 14 bases lying between them. The chain's CDR3 is CSAPTGGAYNEQFF. DNA for the CDR3: TGCAGTGCGCCAACAGGGGGGGCCTACAATGAGCAGTTCTTC.

The chain employs TRBV15 and TRBJ2-3, with TRBD2 as a possible D gene (6 bases). Per germline, CDR1 LNHNV and CDR2 YYDKDF (reference sequence). Trimming stripped 8 bases from V and 2 bases from J, with 11 bases between. The CDR3 totals 13 residues. This chain's CDR3 is CATRGGTTDTQYF. The CDR3 DNA is TGTGCCACCCGGGGAGGAACCACAGATACGCAGTATTTT.

This chain links TRBV5-1 with TRBJ2-7; the D gene is possibly TRBD1 (6 bases). Judging by the DNA end, TRBJ2-5 fits better; the J call may be wrong. Germline values: CDR1 SGHRS, CDR2 YFSETQ. CDR3 size: 16 residues. As DNA, the CDR3 is TGCGCCAGCAGCTTGGCCAGACAGGACGGAAGAGAGACCCAGTACTTC. Translating gives CASSLARQDGRETQYF.

The chain combines TRBV9 with TRBJ2-3, with 7 bases matching TRBD2. From germline, CDR1 is SGDLS and CDR2 YYNGEE. The CDR3 runs 16 residues. Trimming removed 3 bases from V and 4 bases from J; junction bases left unmatched: 11. The CDR3 coding sequence is TGTGCCAGCAGCGCCCTGGGTGTAGCGGGCCCAGATACGCAGTATTTT. Translated, it gives CASSALGVAGPDTQYF.

This clonotype was seen repeatedly, ten times or more. The chain carries TRBV6-6 and TRBJ2-2; the match to TRBD1 covers 7 bases. The germline V gene encodes CDR1 MNHNY and CDR2 SVGAGI (reference sequence). This CDR3 has 16 residues. V gave up 4 bases and J gave up 1 base; unmatched junction bases: 6. The CDR3 protein is CASSWGTDLNTGELFF. For the CDR3, the DNA is TGTGCCAGCAGTTGGGGGACAGATCTGAACACCGGGGAGCTGTTTTTT.

This clonotype was counted ten times or more. CDR3 loop: CASSRRGTYEQYF. The CDR3 nucleotides read TGCGCCAGCAGCCGCCGGGGGACCTACGAGCAGTACTTC. The chain has TRBV5-1 and TRBJ2-7; TRBD2 is a possible D gene (6 bases). This CDR3 is 13 amino acids long. The V end was cut by 4 bases, the J end by 2 bases, with 10 bases between. Germline CDR1 and CDR2: SGHRS and YFSETQ.

The chain uses TRBV4-1 and TRBJ2-7; 7 bases map to TRBD2. Germline CDR1 is MGHRA and CDR2 is YSYEKL. V dropped 0 bases and J dropped 0; count of bases not matched to a gene: 5. The CDR3 totals 16 residues. The CDR3 is CASSQDGGSASYEQYF. DNA for the CDR3: TGCGCCAGCAGCCAAGATGGCGGGAGCGCCTCCTACGAGCAGTACTTC.

In its sample, this clonotype was seen a few times. V and J are TRBV5-1 and TRBJ2-1, with D possibly being TRBD2 (6 bases). The CDR3 runs 14 residues. Trimming stripped 2 bases from V and 4 bases from J, with 10 bases between. CDR1 and CDR2 (germline): SGHRS, YFSETQ. CDR3 protein: CASSLRGIYNEQFF. The CDR3 coding sequence is TGCGCCAGCAGCTTACGCGGGATATACAATGAGCAGTTCTTC. The full variable domain, its missing parts supplied by reference TRBV5-1 and TRBJ2-1, is KAGVTQTPRYLIKTRGQQVTLSCSPISGHRSVSWYQQTPGQGLQFLFEYFSETQRNKGNFPGRFSGRQFSNSRSEMNVSTLELGDSALYLCASSLRGIYNEQFFGPGTRLTVL.

The chain uses TRBV7-3 and TRBJ2-3; either TRBD1 or TRBD2 may fit D (5 bases each). Trimming left V 8 bases short and J 4 bases short, with 13 bases between. Germline CDR1 is SGHTA and CDR2 is FQGTGA. CDR3 size: 13 residues. The CDR3 nucleotides are TGTGCCAGCGCCTGCTGGGGGTCAGATACGCAGTATTTT. As protein: CASACWGSDTQYF. Filled out from reference TRBV7-3 and TRBJ2-3, the complete variable domain reads GAGVSQTPSNKVTEKGKYVELRCDPISGHTALYWYRQSLGQGPEFLIYFQGTGAADDSGLPNDRFFAVRPEGSVSTLKIQRTERGDSAVYLCASACWGSDTQYFGPGTRLTVL.

The CDR3 protein is CASIPGLAGNNEQFF. The CDR3 DNA reads as TGTGCCAGCATCCCGGGACTAGCGGGAAATAATGAGCAGTTCTTC. This chain connects TRBV28 to TRBJ2-1; 13 bases line up with TRBD2. Germline V gene sequence: CDR1 MDHEN, CDR2 SYDVKM. J lost 7 bases, V lost 7 bases, and 7 bases had no gene match. The CDR3 has 15 amino acids.

Concerning this clonotype: A much larger clone differs from this one at a single base, so this may be a read error. This chain joins TRBV6-5 and TRBJ2-5, with TRBD2 matching 9 bases. With 2 bases clipped from V and 11 bases from J, the junction kept 15 bases outside the gene matches. This CDR3 is 16 amino acids long. CDR1 is MNHEY, CDR2 SVGAGI, per germline. For the CDR3, the DNA is TGTGCCAGCAGTTACCGCGCTAGCGGGGCGTACAATGAGCAGTACTTC. This encodes CASSYRASGAYNEQYF.

This clonotype was observed a few times. The CDR3 nucleotides read TGTGCCATCAGTGATGGGGGGCTAGCCAAAAACATTCAGTACTTC. Translation gives CAISDGGLAKNIQYF. This sequence joins TRBV10-3 and TRBJ2-4, with D perhaps assigned TRBD1 or TRBD2 (6 bases each). This CDR3 comprises 15 residues. CDR1 is ENHRY, CDR2 SYGVKD, per germline. V gave up 3 bases and J gave up 0 bases, with 9 bases separating them.

The chain has TRBV9 and TRBJ1-6; TRBD1 might be the D (5 bases). The CDR3 is made up of 20 amino acids. Trimming removed 0 bases at V and 2 bases at J, with 21 bases between. CDR1 is SGDLS and CDR2 is YYNGEE in the germline V gene. The CDR3 sequence: CASSVGSVTLGGTYNSPLHF. Written as DNA, the CDR3 is TGTGCCAGCAGCGTAGGCTCCGTGACGCTGGGGGGGACCTATAATTCACCCCTCCACTTT.

This clonotype was seen a few times. The rearrangement uses TRBV7-2 and TRBJ2-1; a weak D match, TRBD2 (5 bases). CDR1 SGHTA and CDR2 FQGNSA come from the germline V gene. The V and J ends lost 4 bases and 0 bases respectively, with 10 bases between them. CDR3 length: 15 residues. This chain's CDR3 is CASSSSGVSYNEQFF. CDR3 nucleotides: TGTGCCAGCAGCTCGAGCGGAGTCTCCTACAATGAGCAGTTCTTC.

V usage is TRBV10-3 and J usage is TRBJ2-3; 12 nucleotides align to TRBD2. This CDR3 has 15 residues. CDR1 ENHRY and CDR2 SYGVKD come from the germline V gene. With 10 bases clipped from V and 2 bases from J, the junction kept 7 bases outside the gene matches. The CDR3 nucleotides read TGTGCCACCGTACTAGCGGGGGGACCCACAGATACGCAGTATTTT. It codes for CATVLAGGPTDTQYF.

The chain couples TRBV18 to TRBJ1-4; TRBD1 agrees at 7 bases. With V trimmed by 3 bases and J by 2 bases, 3 bases remained unmatched. This CDR3 has 15 residues. The germline CDR1 and CDR2 sequences are KGHSH and LQKENI. The CDR3 nucleotides read TGTGCCAGCTCACCTGCACAGGGGACTAATGAAAAACTGTTTTTT. Translating gives CASSPAQGTNEKLFF. Together with reference TRBV18 and TRBJ1-4, the CDR3 gives the full variable domain: NAGVMQNPRHLVRRRGQEARLRCSPMKGHSHVYWYRQLPEEGLKFMVYLQKENIIDESGMPKERFSAEFPKEGPSILRIQQVVRGDSAAYFCASSPAQGTNEKLFFGSGTQLSVL.

In DNA, the CDR3 is TGTGCCAGCAGCCAAGATAGCGGCACTTACAATGAGCAGTTCTTC. Translation: CASSQDSGTYNEQFF. The chain links TRBV3-1 to TRBJ2-1; possibly TRBD2 for D (6 bases). Looked up from germline, CDR1 is LGHDT and CDR2 is YNNKEL (reference sequence). The germline V and J ends were trimmed by 0 bases and 4 bases, with 10 bases remaining between them. The CDR3 is 15 residues long.

This clonotype occurred a few times. The chain links TRBV4-3 to TRBJ2-1, with D possibly matching TRBD1 (5 bases). V lost 0 bases and J lost 1, with 7 bases in between. This CDR3 contains 15 residues. From germline, CDR1 is LGHNA and CDR2 YSLEER. The CDR3: CASSQEGDSYNEQFF. CDR3 bases: TGCGCCAGCAGCCAAGAAGGGGATTCCTACAATGAGCAGTTCTTC.

A single count supports this clonotype. At one end the junction does not follow the germline gene, possibly because of a read error. The rearrangement links TRBV7-2 to TRBJ2-3; 10 nucleotides align to TRBD2. This CDR3 contains 13 residues. Per germline, CDR1 SGHTA and CDR2 FQGNSA. This CDR3 reads CASSLAGAYTQYF. The CDR3 DNA reads TGTGCCAGCAGCCTAGCGGGAGCGTATACGCAGTATTTT.

This chain links TRBV12-3 or TRBV12-4 with TRBJ2-5, with D tentatively TRBD1 (6 bases). Trimming removed 5 bases at V and 1 base at J, with 14 bases between. The CDR3 consists of 15 residues. The chain's CDR3 is CASSTWDTFQETQYF. CDR3 bases: TGTGCCAGCAGTACATGGGACACCTTCCAAGAGACCCAGTACTTC.